A selection of T cell receptor beta chains follows, all from one sample in a study of T cell responses to AZD1222 COVID-19 vaccine. TCRdb's table, derived via immunoSEQ multiplex PCR, lists solely in-frame clones and lacks some. The table includes approximately 120,000 clones, about 88% detected once. The sample consisted of peripheral blood, taken on day 0 of AZD1222 vaccination. The receptor set was obtained from an adult in good health. CDR3s include the opening cysteine and the closing phenylalanine or tryptophan. The order of the fields is CDR3 protein, CDR3 DNA, clone size, V gene, J gene, D gene. The D gene is left open where the match is weak. Size is stated for part of the rows, as once, few or many counts, or as a class when the clone is expanded.

CASRTGGGGYTF	TGTGCCAGCAGGACAGGGGGCGGTGGCTACACCTTC	NA	TRBV12-3/TRBV12-4	TRBJ1-2	TRBD1
CATSDPTGLGYGYTF	TGTGCCACCAGTGATCCCACAGGGTTGGGCTATGGCTACACCTTC	NA	TRBV24-1	TRBJ1-2	NA
CASSRQGELDTQYF	TGTGCCAGCAGCCGACAGGGGGAGCTAGATACGCAGTATTTT	once	TRBV7-3	TRBJ2-3	TRBD1
CATSDPNRVRDTQYF	TGTGCCACCAGTGACCCCAACAGGGTACGAGATACGCAGTATTTT	NA	TRBV24-1	TRBJ2-3	NA
CASSPHGGASEKLFF	TGTGCCAGCAGTCCTCACGGGGGGGCGAGTGAAAAACTGTTTTTT	NA	TRBV28	TRBJ1-4	NA
CASTPGRGNQPQHF	TGTGCCAGTACCCCGGGAAGGGGCAATCAGCCCCAGCATTTT	once	TRBV19	TRBJ1-5	NA
CASSEGLAPTDTQYF	TGTGCCAGCAGCGAGGGACTAGCACCCACAGATACGCAGTATTTT	NA	TRBV7-3	TRBJ2-3	TRBD2
CASSVDLGQARDYTF	TGTGCCAGCAGCGTAGACCTGGGTCAGGCGAGGGACTACACCTTC	NA	TRBV9	TRBJ1-2	NA
CASSLGTEIEAFF	TGTGCCAGCAGTTTAGGAACAGAGATTGAAGCTTTCTTT	NA	TRBV12-3/TRBV12-4	TRBJ1-1	NA
CSEGQGANNQPQHF	TGCAGTGAGGGGCAGGGGGCAAACAATCAGCCCCAGCATTTT	NA	TRBV29-1	TRBJ1-5	TRBD1
CASSQDEGANYGYTF	TGCGCCAGCAGCCAAGACGAGGGGGCAAACTATGGCTACACCTTC	NA	TRBV4-1	TRBJ1-2	TRBD1
CASSLDPRVGPDGELFF	TGTGCCAGCAGCTTAGATCCCCGAGTGGGACCCGACGGGGAGCTGTTTTTT	NA	TRBV11-2	TRBJ2-2	NA
CASSKGAGLDSNQPQHF	TGTGCCAGCAGCAAGGGTGCAGGCCTCGATAGCAATCAGCCCCAGCATTTT	NA	TRBV27	TRBJ1-5	NA
CAITRGGAKDGYTF	TGTGCCATCACCCGAGGGGGGGCAAAGGATGGCTACACCTTC	NA	TRBV10-3	TRBJ1-2	NA
CASSEYGQVGNTIYF	TGTGCCAGCAGTGAATATGGACAGGTGGGAAACACCATATATTTT	NA	TRBV25-1	TRBJ1-3	TRBD1
CASSHRVGNTIYF	TGTGCCAGCAGCCACAGGGTTGGAAACACCATATATTTT	NA	TRBV3-1/TRBV3-2	TRBJ1-3	NA
CASSLLLGEGDTQYF	TGTGCCAGCAGCTTACTTCTGGGGGAGGGGGATACGCAGTATTTT	NA	TRBV5-4	TRBJ2-3	TRBD2
CASSSTGFGGYTF	TGCGCCAGCAGCTCGACAGGCTTCGGGGGCTACACCTTC	NA	TRBV5-1	TRBJ1-2	NA
CSASSGPYGYTF	TGCAGTGCGAGTTCCGGGCCCTATGGCTACACCTTC	NA	TRBV20-1	TRBJ1-2	NA
CASSGQRNTGELFF	TGTGCCAGTAGTGGACAGAGGAACACCGGGGAGCTGTTTTTT	NA	TRBV6-2/TRBV6-3	TRBJ2-2	NA
CASSTGQPLGVQYF	TGTGCCAGCAGCACGGGACAGCCCCTTGGTGTGCAGTACTTC	once	TRBV9	TRBJ2-7	TRBD1
CASSLRGVGSPLHF	TGTGCCAGCAGCTTGAGGGGGGTAGGATCACCCCTCCACTTT	NA	TRBV5-8	TRBJ1-6	NA
CASTPQGEANYGYTF	TGTGCCAGCACCCCACAGGGGGAAGCTAACTATGGCTACACCTTC	NA	TRBV3-1/TRBV3-2	TRBJ1-2	TRBD1
CASSEITDTQYF	TGTGCCAGCAGTGAAATAACAGATACGCAGTATTTT	NA	TRBV2	TRBJ2-3	NA
CASSYGDKYNSPLHF	TGTGCCAGCAGTTACGGTGACAAATATAATTCACCCCTCCACTTT	NA	TRBV6-5	TRBJ1-6	NA
CASQTKGLGSYEQYF	TGTGCCAGCCAAACGAAGGGGCTAGGGTCCTACGAGCAGTACTTC	NA	TRBV6-5	TRBJ2-7	NA
CASSDTSGGDTQYF	TGCGCCAGCAGCGACACTAGCGGGGGTGATACGCAGTATTTT	NA	TRBV5-1	TRBJ2-3	TRBD2
CASSLSSRRGNEKLFF	TGCGCCAGCAGCTTAAGTTCTCGCAGGGGTAATGAAAAACTGTTTTTT	NA	TRBV5-1	TRBJ1-4	NA
CASSADRSNYGYTF	TGTGCCAGCAGCGCGGACCGATCTAACTATGGCTACACCTTC	NA	TRBV7-2	TRBJ1-2	NA
CASTLGQGGGYTF	TGTGCCAGCACCTTGGGACAGGGGGGCGGCTACACCTTC	NA	TRBV12-3/TRBV12-4	TRBJ1-2	TRBD1
CSVSYEGTLNTEAFF	TGCAGCGTTAGCTATGAAGGGACTTTGAACACTGAAGCTTTCTTT	NA	TRBV29-1	TRBJ1-1	NA
CASSQGTSGRYNEQFF	TGTGCCAGCAGCCAGGGAACTAGCGGCCGATACAATGAGCAGTTCTTC	NA	TRBV3-1/TRBV3-2	TRBJ2-1	TRBD2
CASSIARTYGYTF	TGTGCCAGTAGTATCGCTCGGACCTATGGCTACACCTTC	NA	TRBV19	TRBJ1-2	NA
CASSQEWGVHGYTF	TGTGCCAGCAGCCAAGAGTGGGGGGTCCATGGCTACACCTTC	few	TRBV3-1/TRBV3-2	TRBJ1-2	NA
CASTTSDRTGNTIYF	TGTGCCAGCACTACCTCCGACAGAACTGGAAACACCATATATTTT	NA	TRBV11-2	TRBJ1-3	NA
CASSIPYGSATNEKLFF	TGTGCCAGTAGTATCCCCTATGGCTCGGCAACTAATGAAAAACTGTTTTTT	NA	TRBV19	TRBJ1-4	NA
CASSFLGRGETQYF	TGTGCCAGCAGCTTCTTGGGGCGCGGGGAGACCCAGTACTTC	NA	TRBV7-9	TRBJ2-5	NA
CASSYSFRGEQFF	TGTGCCAGCAGTTACTCATTCCGGGGTGAGCAGTTCTTC	NA	TRBV6-2/TRBV6-3	TRBJ2-1	NA
CASSDRLPWPDEQYF	TGTGCCAGCAGCGATAGACTGCCATGGCCCGACGAGCAGTACTTC	NA	TRBV7-8	TRBJ2-7	NA
CASSPIVSGGTTDTQYF	TGTGCCAGCTCACCAATCGTTAGCGGGGGGACCACAGATACGCAGTATTTT	NA	TRBV18	TRBJ2-3	TRBD2
CASSPGERYQETQYF	TGTGCCAGCAGCCCGGGAGAGAGGTACCAAGAGACCCAGTACTTC	NA	TRBV11-3	TRBJ2-5	NA
CASGDRGRLWPQHF	TGTGCCAGCGGGGACAGGGGGCGCTTATGGCCCCAGCATTTT	NA	TRBV28	TRBJ1-5	TRBD1
CASGLGSGDTQYF	TGTGCTAGTGGTTTGGGAAGCGGGGATACGCAGTATTTT	NA	TRBV12-5	TRBJ2-3	NA
CASSSDRRTDTQYF	TGTGCCAGCAGCAGTGACAGGCGCACAGATACGCAGTATTTT	few	TRBV21-1	TRBJ2-3	NA
CASSLNRGYSYNEQFF	TGTGCCAGCAGTTTAAACAGGGGCTACTCCTACAATGAGCAGTTCTTC	NA	TRBV28	TRBJ2-1	TRBD1